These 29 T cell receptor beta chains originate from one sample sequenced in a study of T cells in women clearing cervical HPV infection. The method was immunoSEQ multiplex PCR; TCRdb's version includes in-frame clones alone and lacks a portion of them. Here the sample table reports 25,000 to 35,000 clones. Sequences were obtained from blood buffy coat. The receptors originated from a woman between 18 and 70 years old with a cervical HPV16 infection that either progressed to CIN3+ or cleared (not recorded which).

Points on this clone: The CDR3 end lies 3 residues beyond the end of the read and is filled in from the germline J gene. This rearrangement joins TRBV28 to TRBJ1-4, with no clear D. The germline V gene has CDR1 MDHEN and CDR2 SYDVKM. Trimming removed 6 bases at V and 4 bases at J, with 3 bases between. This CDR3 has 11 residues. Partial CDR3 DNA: TGTGCCAGCAGCCTTAATGAAAAA. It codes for CASSLNEK. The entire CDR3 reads CASSLNEKLFF.

The CDR3 region is CASSSGTSGADTQYF. Incomplete CDR3 DNA: TGTGCCAGCAGTTCCGGGACTAGCGGGGCAGATACG. The chain uses TRBV12-3 or TRBV12-4 and TRBJ2-3, with 13 bases fitting TRBD2. The sequence runs out 3 residues before the end of the CDR3; the remainder is reconstructed from the germline J gene. This CDR3 has 15 amino acids. Trimming cost V 4 bases and J 4 bases; bases outside gene matches: 2.

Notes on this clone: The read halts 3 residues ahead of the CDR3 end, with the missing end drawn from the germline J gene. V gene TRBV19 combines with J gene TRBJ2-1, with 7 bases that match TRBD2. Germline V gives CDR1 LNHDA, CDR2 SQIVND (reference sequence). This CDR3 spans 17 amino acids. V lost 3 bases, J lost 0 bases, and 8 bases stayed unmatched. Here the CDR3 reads CASSIWGGGGSYNEQFF. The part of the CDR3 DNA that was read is TGTGCCAGTAGTATTTGGGGGGGTGGGGGCTCCTACAATGAG.

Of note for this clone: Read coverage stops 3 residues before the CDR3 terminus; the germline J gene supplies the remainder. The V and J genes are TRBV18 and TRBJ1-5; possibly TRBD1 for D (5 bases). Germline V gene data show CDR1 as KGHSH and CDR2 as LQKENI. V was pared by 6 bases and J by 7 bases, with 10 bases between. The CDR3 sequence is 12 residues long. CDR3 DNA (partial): TGTGCCAGCTCCACTCAGGGACAGCCC. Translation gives CASSTQGQP. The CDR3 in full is CASSTQGQPQHF.

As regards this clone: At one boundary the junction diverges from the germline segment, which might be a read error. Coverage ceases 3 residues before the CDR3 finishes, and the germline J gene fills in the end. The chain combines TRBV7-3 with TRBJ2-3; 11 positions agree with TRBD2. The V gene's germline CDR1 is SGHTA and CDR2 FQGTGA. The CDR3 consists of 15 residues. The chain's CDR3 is CSSSSSGGATDTQYF. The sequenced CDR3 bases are TGTTCCAGCAGCAGTAGCGGGGGGGCCACAGATACG. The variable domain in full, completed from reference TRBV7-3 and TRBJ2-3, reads GAGVSQTPSNKVTEKGKYVELRCDPISGHTALYWYRQSLGQGPEFLIYFQGTGAADDSGLPNDRFFAVRPEGSVSTLKIQRTERGDSAVYLCSSSSSGGATDTQYFGPGTRLTVL.

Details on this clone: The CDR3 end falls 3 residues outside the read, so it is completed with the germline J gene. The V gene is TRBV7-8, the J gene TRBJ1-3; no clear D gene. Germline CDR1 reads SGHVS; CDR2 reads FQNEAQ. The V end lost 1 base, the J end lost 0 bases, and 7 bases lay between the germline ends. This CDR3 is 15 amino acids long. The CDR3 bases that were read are TGTGCCAGCAGCTTAGGGCGGTACTCTGGAAACACC. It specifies CASSLGRYSGNT. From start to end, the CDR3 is CASSLGRYSGNTIYF.

The CDR3 bases that were read are TGTGCCAGCAGCTTTCGGGGACAGCCCTACGAG. Protein product: CASSFRGQPYE. The CDR3 as a whole reads CASSFRGQPYEQYF. This chain uses TRBV7-9 with TRBJ2-7; 7 bases fit TRBD1. The sequence runs out 3 residues before the end of the CDR3; the remainder is reconstructed from the germline J gene. CDR1 is SEHNR and CDR2 is FQNEAQ in the germline V gene (reference sequence). The ends lost 3 bases at V and 2 bases at J; junction bases unmatched: 4. This CDR3 is 14 amino acids long.

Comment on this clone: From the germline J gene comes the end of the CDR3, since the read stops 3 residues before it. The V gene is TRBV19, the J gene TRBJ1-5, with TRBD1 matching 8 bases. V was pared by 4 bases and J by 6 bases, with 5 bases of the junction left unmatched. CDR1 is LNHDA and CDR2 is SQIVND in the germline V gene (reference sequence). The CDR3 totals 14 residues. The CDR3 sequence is CASSTTGGAQPQHF. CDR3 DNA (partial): TGTGCCAGTAGTACCACAGGGGGAGCTCAGCCC.

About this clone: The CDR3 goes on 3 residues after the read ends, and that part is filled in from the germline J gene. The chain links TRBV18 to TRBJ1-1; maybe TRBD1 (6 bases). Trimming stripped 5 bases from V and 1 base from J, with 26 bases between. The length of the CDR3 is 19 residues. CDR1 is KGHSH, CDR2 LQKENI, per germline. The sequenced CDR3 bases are TGTGCCAGCTCATCCAGGGCAGCAAGCCGGGACACTTCGAACACTGAA. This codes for CASSSRAASRDTSNTE. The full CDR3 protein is CASSSRAASRDTSNTEAFF.

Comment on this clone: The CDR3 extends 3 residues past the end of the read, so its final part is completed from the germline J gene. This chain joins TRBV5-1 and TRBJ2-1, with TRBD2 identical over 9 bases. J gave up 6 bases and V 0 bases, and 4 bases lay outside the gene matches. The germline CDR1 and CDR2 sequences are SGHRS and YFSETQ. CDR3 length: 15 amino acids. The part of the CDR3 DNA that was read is TGCGCCAGCAGCTTGGTACGCGGGGGGGGCAATGAG. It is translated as CASSLVRGGGNE. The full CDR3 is CASSLVRGGGNEQFF.

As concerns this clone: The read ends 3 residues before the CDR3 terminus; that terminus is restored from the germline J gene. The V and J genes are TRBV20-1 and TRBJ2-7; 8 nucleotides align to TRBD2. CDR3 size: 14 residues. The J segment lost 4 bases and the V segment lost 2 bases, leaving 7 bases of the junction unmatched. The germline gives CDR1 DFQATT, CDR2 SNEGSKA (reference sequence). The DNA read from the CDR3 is TGCAGTGCTAGAAAAGCGGGGGCCAGATACGAG. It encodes CSARKAGARYE. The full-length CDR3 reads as CSARKAGARYEQYF.

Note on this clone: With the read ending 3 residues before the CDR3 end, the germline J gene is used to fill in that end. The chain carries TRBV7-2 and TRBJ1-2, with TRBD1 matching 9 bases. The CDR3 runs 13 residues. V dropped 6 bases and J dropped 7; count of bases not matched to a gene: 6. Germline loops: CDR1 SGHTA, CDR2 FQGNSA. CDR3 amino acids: CASSKQGARGYTF. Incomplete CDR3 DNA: TGTGCCAGCAGTAAACAGGGGGCGCGTGGC. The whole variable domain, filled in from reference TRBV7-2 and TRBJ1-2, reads GAGVSQSPSNKVTEKGKDVELRCDPISGHTALYWYRQSLGQGLEFLIYFQGNSAPDKSGLPSDRFSAERTGGSVSTLTIQRTQQEDSAVYLCASSKQGARGYTFGSGTRLTVV.

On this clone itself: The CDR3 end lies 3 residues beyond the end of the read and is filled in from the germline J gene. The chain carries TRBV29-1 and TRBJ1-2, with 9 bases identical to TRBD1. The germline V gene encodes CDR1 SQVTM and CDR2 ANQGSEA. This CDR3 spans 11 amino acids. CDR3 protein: CSAGDRVGYTF. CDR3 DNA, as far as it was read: TGCAGCGCTGGGGACAGGGTCGGC.

The CDR3 sequence: CASSRDRNYGYTF. The covered CDR3 bases are TGTGCCAGCAGTAGGGACAGAAACTATGGC. V usage is TRBV6-4 and J usage is TRBJ1-2; 7 bases line up with TRBD1. The missing CDR3 end, 3 residues past where the read stops, is filled in from the germline J gene. From germline, CDR1 is MRHNA and CDR2 SNTAGT. The CDR3 contains 13 residues. V shed 5 bases and J 2 bases; nucleotides not matched to a gene: 2.

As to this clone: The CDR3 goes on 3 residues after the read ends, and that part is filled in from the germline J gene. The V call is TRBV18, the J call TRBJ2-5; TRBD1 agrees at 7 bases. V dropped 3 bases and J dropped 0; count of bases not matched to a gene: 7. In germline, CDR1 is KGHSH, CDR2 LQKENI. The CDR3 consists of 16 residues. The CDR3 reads CASSPPGQDYQETQYF. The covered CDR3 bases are TGTGCCAGCTCACCGCCCGGACAGGACTACCAAGAGACC.

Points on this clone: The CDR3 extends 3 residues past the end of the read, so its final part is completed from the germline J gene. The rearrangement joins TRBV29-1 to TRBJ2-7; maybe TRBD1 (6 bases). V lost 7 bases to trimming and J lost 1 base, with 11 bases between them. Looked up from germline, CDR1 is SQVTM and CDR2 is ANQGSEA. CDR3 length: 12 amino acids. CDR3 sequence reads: CSARTASYEQYF. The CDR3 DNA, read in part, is TGCAGCGCCCGGACAGCATCCTACGAG.

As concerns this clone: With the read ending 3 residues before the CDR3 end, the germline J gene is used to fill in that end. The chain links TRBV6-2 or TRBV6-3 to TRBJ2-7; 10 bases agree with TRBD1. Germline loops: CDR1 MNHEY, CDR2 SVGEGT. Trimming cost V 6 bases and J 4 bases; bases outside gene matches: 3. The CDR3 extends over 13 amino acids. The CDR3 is CASRTGGSYEQYF. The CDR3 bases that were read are TGTGCCAGCAGGACAGGGGGCTCGTACGAG.

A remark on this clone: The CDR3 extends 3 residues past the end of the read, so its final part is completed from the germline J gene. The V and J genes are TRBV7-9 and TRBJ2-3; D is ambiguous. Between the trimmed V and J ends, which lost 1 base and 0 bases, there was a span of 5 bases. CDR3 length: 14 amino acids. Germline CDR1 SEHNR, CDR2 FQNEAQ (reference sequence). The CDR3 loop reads CASSLDTSTDTQYF. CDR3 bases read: TGTGCCAGCAGCTTAGACACCAGCACAGATACG.

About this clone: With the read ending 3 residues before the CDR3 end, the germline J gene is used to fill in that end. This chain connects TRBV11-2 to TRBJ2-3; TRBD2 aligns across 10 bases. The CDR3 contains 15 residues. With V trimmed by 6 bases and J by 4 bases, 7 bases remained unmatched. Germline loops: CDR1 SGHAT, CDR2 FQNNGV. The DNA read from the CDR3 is TGTGCCAGCAGTCCAGCGGGAGGGCCCCCAGATACG. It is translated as CASSPAGGPPDT. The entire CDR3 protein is CASSPAGGPPDTQYF.

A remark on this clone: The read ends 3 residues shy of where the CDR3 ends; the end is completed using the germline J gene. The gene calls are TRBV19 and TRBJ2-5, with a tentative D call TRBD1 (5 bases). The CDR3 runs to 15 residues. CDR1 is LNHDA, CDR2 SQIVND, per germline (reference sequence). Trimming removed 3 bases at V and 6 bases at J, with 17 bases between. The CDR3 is CASSIQAGLVKTQYF. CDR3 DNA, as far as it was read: TGTGCCAGTAGTATTCAGGCAGGGTTAGTGAAGACC.

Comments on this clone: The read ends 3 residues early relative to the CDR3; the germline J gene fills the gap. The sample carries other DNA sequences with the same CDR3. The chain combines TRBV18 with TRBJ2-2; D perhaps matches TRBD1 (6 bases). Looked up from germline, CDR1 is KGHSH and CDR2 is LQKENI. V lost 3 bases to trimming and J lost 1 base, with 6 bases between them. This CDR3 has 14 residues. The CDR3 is CASSPDRNTGELFF. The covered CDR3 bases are TGTGCCAGCTCACCGGACAGGAACACCGGGGAG.

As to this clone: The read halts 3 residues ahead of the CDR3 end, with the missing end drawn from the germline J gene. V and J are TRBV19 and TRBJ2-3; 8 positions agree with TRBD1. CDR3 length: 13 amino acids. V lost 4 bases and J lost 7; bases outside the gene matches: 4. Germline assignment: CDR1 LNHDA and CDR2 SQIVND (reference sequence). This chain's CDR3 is CASSTDRVNTQYF. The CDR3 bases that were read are TGTGCCAGTAGTACGGACAGGGTAAATACG.

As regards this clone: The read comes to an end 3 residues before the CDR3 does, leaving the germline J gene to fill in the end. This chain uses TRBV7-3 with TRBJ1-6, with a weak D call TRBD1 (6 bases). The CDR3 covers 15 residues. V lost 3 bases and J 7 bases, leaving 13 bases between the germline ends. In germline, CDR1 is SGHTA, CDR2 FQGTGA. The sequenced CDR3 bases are TGTGCCAGCAGCTTCCGTGGGGGCGCGAATTCACCC. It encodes CASSFRGGANSP. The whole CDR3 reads CASSFRGGANSPLHF.

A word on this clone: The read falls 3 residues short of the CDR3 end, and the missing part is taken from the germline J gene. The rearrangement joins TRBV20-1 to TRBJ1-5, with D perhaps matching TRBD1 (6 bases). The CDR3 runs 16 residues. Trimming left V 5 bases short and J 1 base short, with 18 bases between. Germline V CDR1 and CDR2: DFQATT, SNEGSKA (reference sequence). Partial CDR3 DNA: TGCAGTGCTCTTCCTACCGGGACAACAAGCAATCAGCCC. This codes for CSALPTGTTSNQP. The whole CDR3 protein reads CSALPTGTTSNQPQHF.

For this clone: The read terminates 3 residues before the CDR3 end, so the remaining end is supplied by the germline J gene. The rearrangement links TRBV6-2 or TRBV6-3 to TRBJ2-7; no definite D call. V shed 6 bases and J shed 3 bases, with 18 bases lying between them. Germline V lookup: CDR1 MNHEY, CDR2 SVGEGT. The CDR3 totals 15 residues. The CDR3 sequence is CASSSTFVGFYEQYF. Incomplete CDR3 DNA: TGTGCCAGCAGCTCGACCTTTGTCGGGTTCTACGAG.

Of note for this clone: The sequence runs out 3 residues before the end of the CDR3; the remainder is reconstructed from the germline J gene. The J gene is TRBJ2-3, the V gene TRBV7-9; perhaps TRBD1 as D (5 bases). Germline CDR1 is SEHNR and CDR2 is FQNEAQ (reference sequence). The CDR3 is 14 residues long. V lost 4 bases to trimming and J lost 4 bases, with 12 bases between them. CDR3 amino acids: CASSSLGVADTQYF. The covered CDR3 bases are TGTGCCAGCAGCTCCTTAGGGGTGGCAGATACG.

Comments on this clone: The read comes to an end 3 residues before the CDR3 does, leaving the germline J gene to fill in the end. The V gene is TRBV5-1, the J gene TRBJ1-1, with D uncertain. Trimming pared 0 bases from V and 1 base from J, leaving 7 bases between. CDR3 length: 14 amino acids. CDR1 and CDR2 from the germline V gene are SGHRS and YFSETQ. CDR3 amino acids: CASSLGLANTEAFF. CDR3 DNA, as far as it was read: TGCGCCAGCAGCTTGGGGCTGGCGAACACTGAA.

The CDR3 sequence is CASSQRLAGQETQYF. The covered CDR3 bases are TGTGCCAGCAGCCAAAGACTAGCGGGGCAAGAGACC. The V and J genes are TRBV14 and TRBJ2-5; the match to TRBD2 covers 11 bases. The read stops 3 residues short of the end of the CDR3; the missing end is completed from the germline J gene. Germline V gives CDR1 SGHDN, CDR2 FVKESK. V lost 2 bases, J lost 2 bases, and 1 base stayed unmatched. The CDR3 loop spans 15 amino acids.

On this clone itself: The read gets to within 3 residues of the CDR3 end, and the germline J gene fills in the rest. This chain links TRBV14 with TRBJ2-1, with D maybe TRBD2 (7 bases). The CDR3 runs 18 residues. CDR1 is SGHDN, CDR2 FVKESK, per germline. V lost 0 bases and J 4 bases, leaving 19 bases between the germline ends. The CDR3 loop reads CASSQDRSVGGRYNEQFF. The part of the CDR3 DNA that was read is TGTGCCAGCAGCCAAGATCGTTCGGTGGGGGGGCGGTACAATGAG.